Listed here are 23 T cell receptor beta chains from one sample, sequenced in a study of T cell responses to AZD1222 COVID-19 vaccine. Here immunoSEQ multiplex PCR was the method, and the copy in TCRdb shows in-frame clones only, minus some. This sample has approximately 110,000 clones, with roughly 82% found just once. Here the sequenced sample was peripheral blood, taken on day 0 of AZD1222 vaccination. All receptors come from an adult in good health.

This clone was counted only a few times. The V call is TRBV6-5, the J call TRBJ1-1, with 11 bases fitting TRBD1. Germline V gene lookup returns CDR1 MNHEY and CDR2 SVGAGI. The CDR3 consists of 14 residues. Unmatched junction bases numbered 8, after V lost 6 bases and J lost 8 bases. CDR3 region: CASRIRTGGEEAFF. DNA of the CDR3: TGTGCCAGCAGGATACGGACAGGGGGCGAGGAAGCTTTCTTT.

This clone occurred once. CDR3 in DNA: TGTGCCAGCAGCCCTCAACAGGGAGGCTATGGCTACACCTTC. The encoded protein is CASSPQQGGYGYTF. The chain uses TRBV7-2 and TRBJ1-2; D might be TRBD1 (6 bases). CDR3 size: 14 residues. The V end was cut by 5 bases, the J end by 4 bases, with 14 bases between. Germline-derived CDR1 and CDR2 are SGHTA and FQGNSA.

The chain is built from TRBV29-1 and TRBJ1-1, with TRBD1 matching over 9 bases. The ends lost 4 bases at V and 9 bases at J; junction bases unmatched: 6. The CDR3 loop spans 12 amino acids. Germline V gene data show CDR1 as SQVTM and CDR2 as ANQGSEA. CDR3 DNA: TGCAGCGTTGGGGGACAGGGCTCTAAAGCTTTCTTT. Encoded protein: CSVGGQGSKAFF.

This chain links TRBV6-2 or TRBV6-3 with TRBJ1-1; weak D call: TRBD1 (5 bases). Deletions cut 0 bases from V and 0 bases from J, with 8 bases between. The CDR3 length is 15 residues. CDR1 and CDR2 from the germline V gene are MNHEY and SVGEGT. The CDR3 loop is CASSYSTVMNTEAFF. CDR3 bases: TGTGCCAGCAGTTACTCGACAGTCATGAACACTGAAGCTTTCTTT.

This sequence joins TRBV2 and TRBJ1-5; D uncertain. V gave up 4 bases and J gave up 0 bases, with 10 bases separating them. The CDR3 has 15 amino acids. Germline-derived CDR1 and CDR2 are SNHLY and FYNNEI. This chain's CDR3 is CASSGTAYSNQPQHF. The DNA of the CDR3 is TGTGCCAGCAGTGGGACGGCCTATAGCAATCAGCCCCAGCATTTT.

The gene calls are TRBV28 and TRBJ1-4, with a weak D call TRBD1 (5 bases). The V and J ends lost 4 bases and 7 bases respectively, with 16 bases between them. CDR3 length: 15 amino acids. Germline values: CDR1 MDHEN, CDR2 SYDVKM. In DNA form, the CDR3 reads TGTGCCAGCAGTTCACAGGTTGCGGGACGTGAAAAACTGTTTTTT. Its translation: CASSSQVAGREKLFF.

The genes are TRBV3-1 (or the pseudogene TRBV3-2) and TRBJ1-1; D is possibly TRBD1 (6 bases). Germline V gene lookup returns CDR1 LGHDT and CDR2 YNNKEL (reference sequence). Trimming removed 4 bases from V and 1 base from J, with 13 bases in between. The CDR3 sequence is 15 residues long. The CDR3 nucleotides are TGTGCCAGCAGCCCAATGGGGGCAGAGAACACTGAAGCTTTCTTT. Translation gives CASSPMGAENTEAFF.

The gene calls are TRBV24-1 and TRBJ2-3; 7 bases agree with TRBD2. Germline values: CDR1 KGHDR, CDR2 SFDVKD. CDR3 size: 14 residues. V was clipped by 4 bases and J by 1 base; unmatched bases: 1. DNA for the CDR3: TGTGCCACCAGTGAGGCGGGGGGCACAGATACGCAGTATTTT. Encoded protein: CATSEAGGTDTQYF.

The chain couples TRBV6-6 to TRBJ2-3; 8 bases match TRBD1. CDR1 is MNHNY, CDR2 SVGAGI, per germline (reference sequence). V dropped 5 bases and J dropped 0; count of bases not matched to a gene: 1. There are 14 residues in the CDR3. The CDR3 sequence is CASSRTGSTDTQYF. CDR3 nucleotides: TGTGCCAGCAGTCGGACAGGGAGCACAGATACGCAGTATTTT.

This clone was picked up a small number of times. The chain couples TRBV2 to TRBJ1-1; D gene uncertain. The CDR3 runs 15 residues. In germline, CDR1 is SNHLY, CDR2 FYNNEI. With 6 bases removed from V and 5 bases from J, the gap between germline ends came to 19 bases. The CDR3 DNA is TGTGCCAGCAGCCCCTCGGCATTTGGAGGTACTGAAGCTTTCTTT. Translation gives CASSPSAFGGTEAFF.

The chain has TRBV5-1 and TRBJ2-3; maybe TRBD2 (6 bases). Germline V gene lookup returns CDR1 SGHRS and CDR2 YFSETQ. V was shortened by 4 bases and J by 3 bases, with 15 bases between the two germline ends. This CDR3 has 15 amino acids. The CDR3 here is CASSQDSGSTDTQYF. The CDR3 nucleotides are TGCGCCAGCAGCCAGGATAGCGGCTCTACAGATACGCAGTATTTT.

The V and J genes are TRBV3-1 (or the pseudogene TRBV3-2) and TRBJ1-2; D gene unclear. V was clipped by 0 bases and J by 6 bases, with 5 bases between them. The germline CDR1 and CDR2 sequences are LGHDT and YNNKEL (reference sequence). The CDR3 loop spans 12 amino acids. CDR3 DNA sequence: TGTGCCAGCAGCCAAGACTTCCATGGCTACACCTTC. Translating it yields CASSQDFHGYTF.

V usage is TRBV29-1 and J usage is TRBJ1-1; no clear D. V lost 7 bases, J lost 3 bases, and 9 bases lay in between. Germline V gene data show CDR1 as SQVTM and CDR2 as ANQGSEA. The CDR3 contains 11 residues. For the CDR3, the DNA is TGCAGCGCAGGAGGACACACTGAAGCTTTCTTT. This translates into CSAGGHTEAFF.

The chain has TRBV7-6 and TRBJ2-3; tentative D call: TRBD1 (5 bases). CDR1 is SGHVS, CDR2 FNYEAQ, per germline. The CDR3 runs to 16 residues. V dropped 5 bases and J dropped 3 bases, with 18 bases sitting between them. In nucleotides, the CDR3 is TGTGCCAGCAGCCCTAAGGTGGCAGGGAAAACAGATACGCAGTATTTT. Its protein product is CASSPKVAGKTDTQYF.

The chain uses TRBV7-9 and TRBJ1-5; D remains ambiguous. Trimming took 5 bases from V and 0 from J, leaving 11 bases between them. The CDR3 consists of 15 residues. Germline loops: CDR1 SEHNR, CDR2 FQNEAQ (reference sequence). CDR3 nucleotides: TGTGCCAGCAGCGCGGACGGGAATAGCAATCAGCCCCAGCATTTT. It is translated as CASSADGNSNQPQHF.

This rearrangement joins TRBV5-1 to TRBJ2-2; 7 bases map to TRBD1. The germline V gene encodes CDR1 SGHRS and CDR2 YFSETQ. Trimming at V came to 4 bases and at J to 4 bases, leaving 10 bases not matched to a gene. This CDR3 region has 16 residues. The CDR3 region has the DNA TGCGCCAGCAGCATAACAGGGGACCGTGGCACCGGGGAGCTGTTTTTT. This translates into CASSITGDRGTGELFF.

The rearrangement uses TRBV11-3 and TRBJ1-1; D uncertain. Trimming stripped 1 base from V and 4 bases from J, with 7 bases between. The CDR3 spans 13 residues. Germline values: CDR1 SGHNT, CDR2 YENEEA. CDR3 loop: CASSLGKLTEAFF. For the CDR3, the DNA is TGTGCCAGCAGCTTAGGGAAACTCACTGAAGCTTTCTTT.

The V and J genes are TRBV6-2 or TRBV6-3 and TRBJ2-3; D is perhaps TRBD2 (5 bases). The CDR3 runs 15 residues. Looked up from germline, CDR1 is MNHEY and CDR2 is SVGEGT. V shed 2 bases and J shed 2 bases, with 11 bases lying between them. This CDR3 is CASSYDLDYTDTQYF. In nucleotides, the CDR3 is TGTGCCAGCAGTTACGACCTTGACTACACAGATACGCAGTATTTT.

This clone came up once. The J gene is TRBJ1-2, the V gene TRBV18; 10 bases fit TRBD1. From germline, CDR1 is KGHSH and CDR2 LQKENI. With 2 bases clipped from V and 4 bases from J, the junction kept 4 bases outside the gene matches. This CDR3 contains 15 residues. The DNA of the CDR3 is TGTGCCAGCTCACCAGGGACAGGGGTTTCCTATGGCTACACCTTC. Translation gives CASSPGTGVSYGYTF.

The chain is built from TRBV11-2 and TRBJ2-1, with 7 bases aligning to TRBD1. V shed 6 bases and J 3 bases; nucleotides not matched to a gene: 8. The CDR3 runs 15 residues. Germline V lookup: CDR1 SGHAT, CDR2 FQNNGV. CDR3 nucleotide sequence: TGTGCCAGCAGTCAAGACAGGGTATTCTACAATGAGCAGTTCTTC. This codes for CASSQDRVFYNEQFF.

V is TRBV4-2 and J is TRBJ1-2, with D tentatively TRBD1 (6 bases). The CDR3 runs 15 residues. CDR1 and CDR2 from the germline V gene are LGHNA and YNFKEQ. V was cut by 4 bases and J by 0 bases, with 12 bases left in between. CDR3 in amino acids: CASSPGQIPNYGYTF. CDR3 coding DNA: TGTGCCAGCAGCCCAGGACAGATTCCTAACTATGGCTACACCTTC.

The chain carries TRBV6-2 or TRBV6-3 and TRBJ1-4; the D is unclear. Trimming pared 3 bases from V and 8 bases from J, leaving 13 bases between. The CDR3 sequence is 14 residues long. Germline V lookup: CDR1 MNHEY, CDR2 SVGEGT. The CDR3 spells CASSYGGNKEKLFF. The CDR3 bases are TGTGCCAGCAGTTATGGCGGAAATAAGGAAAAACTGTTTTTT.

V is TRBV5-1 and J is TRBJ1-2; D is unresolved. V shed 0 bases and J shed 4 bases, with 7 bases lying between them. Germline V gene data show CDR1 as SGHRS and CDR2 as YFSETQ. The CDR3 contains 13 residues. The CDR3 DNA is TGCGCCAGCAGCTTGGATACCGTCTATGGCTACACCTTC. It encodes CASSLDTVYGYTF.